This T cell receptor (beta chain) was observed in a study of siplizumab effects on memory and regulatory T cells. Findings of the study overall: Naive T cells seemed more diverse than memory cells; they also seemed major alloresponse contributors. Poor capture below about 10^-5 frequency left most alloreactive clones unmapped to unstimulated subsets. Siplizumab caused a significant drop in alloreactive sequences traceable to unstimulated CD4+ memory cells.

As to this clone: Its specificity is unknown.

TCRdb keeps only in-frame clones here, not all; method: immunoSEQ multiplex PCR. Of 95,000 to 110,000 clones detected, 93% appear once; the ten largest clones hold 0.62%. Germline V gene sequence: CDR1 SGHNT, CDR2 YYREEE (reference sequence). The CDR3 loop spans 15 amino acids. The V end lost 0 bases, the J end lost 1 base, and 10 bases lay between the germline ends. The chain uses TRBV5-4 and TRBJ1-1; D unresolved. The sequence derives from a human donor in good health. The specimen sequenced was Tregs sorted from blood. CDR3 coding DNA: TGTGCCAGCAGCTTGGTGCTGGGAAAGAACACTGAAGCTTTCTTT. It encodes CASSLVLGKNTEAFF.